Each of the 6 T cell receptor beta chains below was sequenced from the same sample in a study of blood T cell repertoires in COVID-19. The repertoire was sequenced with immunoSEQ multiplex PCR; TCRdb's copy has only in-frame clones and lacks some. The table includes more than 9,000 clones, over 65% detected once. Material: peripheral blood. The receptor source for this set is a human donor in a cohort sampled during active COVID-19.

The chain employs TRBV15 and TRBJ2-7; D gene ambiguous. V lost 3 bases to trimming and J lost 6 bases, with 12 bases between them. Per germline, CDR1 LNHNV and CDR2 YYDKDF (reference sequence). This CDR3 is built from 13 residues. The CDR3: CATSSKLSFEQYF. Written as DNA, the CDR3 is TGTGCCACCAGCAGCAAGCTTAGCTTCGAGCAGTACTTC. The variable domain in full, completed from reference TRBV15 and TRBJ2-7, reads DAMVIQNPRYQVTQFGKPVTLSCSQTLNHNVMYWYQQKSSQAPKLLFHYYDKDFNNEADTPDNFQSRRPNTSFCFLDIRSPGLGDTAMYLCATSSKLSFEQYFGPGTRLTVT.

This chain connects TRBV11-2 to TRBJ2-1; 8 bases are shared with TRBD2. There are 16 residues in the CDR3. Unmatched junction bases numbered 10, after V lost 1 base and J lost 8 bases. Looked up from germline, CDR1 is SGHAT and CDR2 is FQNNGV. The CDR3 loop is CASSLVGAGGSDEQFF. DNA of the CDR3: TGTGCCAGCAGCTTAGTAGGGGCGGGAGGCTCCGATGAGCAGTTCTTC.

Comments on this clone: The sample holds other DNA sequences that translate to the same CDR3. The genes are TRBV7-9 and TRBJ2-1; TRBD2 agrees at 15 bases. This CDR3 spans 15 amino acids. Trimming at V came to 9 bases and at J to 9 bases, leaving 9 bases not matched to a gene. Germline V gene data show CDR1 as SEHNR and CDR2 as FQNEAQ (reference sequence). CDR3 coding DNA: TGTGCCAGTAGCCCCGGACTAGCGGGAGGGCCTGAGCAGTTCTTC. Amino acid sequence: CASSPGLAGGPEQFF.

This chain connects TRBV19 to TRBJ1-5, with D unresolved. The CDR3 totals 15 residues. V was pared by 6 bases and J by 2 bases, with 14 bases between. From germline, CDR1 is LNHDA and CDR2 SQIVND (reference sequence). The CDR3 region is CASSGLLYGNQPQHF. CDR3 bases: TGTGCCAGTAGCGGTCTCCTATATGGCAATCAGCCCCAGCATTTT.

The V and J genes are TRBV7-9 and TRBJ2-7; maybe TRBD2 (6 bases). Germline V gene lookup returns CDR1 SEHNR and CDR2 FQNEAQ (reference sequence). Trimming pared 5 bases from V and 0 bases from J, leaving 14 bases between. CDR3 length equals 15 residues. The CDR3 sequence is CASSPRLAPSYEQYF. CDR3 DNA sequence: TGTGCCAGCAGCCCCCGGCTAGCGCCCTCCTACGAGCAGTACTTC. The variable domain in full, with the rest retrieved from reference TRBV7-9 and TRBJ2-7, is DTGVSQNPRHKITKRGQNVTFRCDPISEHNRLYWYRQTLGQGPEFLTYFQNEAQLEKSRLLSDRFSAERPKGSFSTLEIQRTEQGDSAMYLCASSPRLAPSYEQYFGPGTRLTVT.

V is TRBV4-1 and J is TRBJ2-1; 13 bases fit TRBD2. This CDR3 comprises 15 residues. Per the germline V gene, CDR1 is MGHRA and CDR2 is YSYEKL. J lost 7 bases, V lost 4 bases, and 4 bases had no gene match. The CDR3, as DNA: TGCGCCAGCAGCCTAGTGGGACTAGCGGGAAATGAGCAGTTCTTC. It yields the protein CASSLVGLAGNEQFF.